The T cell receptor (beta chain) described here comes from a study of shared clonotypes between healthy human individuals. The CDR3 runs to 14 residues. CDR1 and CDR2 from the germline V gene are LNHDA and SQIVND (reference sequence). Trimming left V 7 bases short and J 1 base short, with 13 bases between. Produced via immunoSEQ multiplex PCR; TCRdb's table is partial and in-frame only. The table includes about 560,000 clones, 70% to 80% detected once. This clone occurred a few times. Its target is not known. Study-level findings and limits: Exclusively blood specimens were collected; tissue repertoires likely differ.

The rearrangement uses TRBV19 and TRBJ1-1, with D maybe TRBD1 (5 bases). The sequenced sample was PBMCs. The receptor was derived from a woman in her forties in good health. Some clones in this sample may be carry-over from other donors' samples. CDR3 in amino acids: CASTPPGTNTEAFF. In DNA, the CDR3 is TGTGCCAGTACCCCACCTGGGACGAACACTGAAGCTTTCTTT.